These 7 T cell receptor beta chains were sequenced from one sample in a study of blood T cell repertoires in COVID-19. Data came from immunoSEQ multiplex PCR; TCRdb stores just in-frame clones and leaves some out. The sample has approximately 400,000 clones; around 89% are singletons. The specimen sequenced was peripheral blood. The source is a woman between 50 and 59 years old with COVID-19, enrolled during active disease.

The genes are TRBV2 and TRBJ1-1; weak D call: TRBD1 (6 bases). The germline gives CDR1 SNHLY, CDR2 FYNNEI. The CDR3 is 15 residues long. V was shortened by 5 bases and J by 3 bases, with 16 bases between the two germline ends. CDR3: CASSFTGTYYTEAFF. CDR3 DNA sequence: TGTGCCAGCAGTTTCACAGGGACCTACTACACTGAAGCTTTCTTT.

This sequence joins TRBV5-5 and TRBJ1-5; possible D gene TRBD1, 6 bases. The CDR3 consists of 16 residues. Germline V gene sequence: CDR1 SGHKS, CDR2 YYEKEE (reference sequence). The germline V and J ends were trimmed by 1 base and 4 bases, with 15 bases remaining between them. The CDR3 DNA follows: TGTGCCAGCAGCTTGAACAGGGCTGCCGTAAATCAGCCCCAGCATTTT. Its protein product is CASSLNRAAVNQPQHF.

The chain is built from TRBV11-2 and TRBJ1-2; no reliable D call. Trimming cost V 1 base and J 10 bases, with 16 bases left between them. CDR3 length: 14 residues. The V gene's germline CDR1 is SGHAT and CDR2 FQNNGV. CDR3 nucleotides: TGTGCCAGCAGCTTAGGGGCTGGCAGAATTGTCTACACCTTC. As protein: CASSLGAGRIVYTF.

V is TRBV19 and J is TRBJ2-7, with TRBD1 matching 8 bases. Germline assignment: CDR1 LNHDA and CDR2 SQIVND (reference sequence). This CDR3 contains 13 residues. V trimming: 4 bases; J trimming: 6 bases; junction bases outside the gene matches: 5. In nucleotides, the CDR3 is TGTGCCAGTAGTACCGGGACAGGAACCGAGCAGTACTTC. This translates into CASSTGTGTEQYF.

This chain uses TRBV18 with TRBJ2-4, with TRBD2 as a possible D gene (6 bases). Germline V gene sequence: CDR1 KGHSH, CDR2 LQKENI. This CDR3 region has 13 residues. V shed 6 bases and J shed 9 bases, with 15 bases lying between them. Here the CDR3 DNA reads TGTGCCAGCTCCACGGGACTGTCGGTCATTCAGTACTTC. The encoded protein is CASSTGLSVIQYF. The variable domain in full, completed from reference TRBV18 and TRBJ2-4, reads NAGVMQNPRHLVRRRGQEARLRCSPMKGHSHVYWYRQLPEEGLKFMVYLQKENIIDESGMPKERFSAEFPKEGPSILRIQQVVRGDSAAYFCASSTGLSVIQYFGAGTRLSVL.

The sample holds a few counts of this clone. The genes are TRBV2 and TRBJ2-7; 9 bases line up with TRBD1. V was clipped by 6 bases and J by 1 base; unmatched bases: 4. Per germline, CDR1 SNHLY and CDR2 FYNNEI. The CDR3 covers 14 residues. The CDR3 sequence is CASRGQGPSYEQYF. As DNA, the CDR3 is TGTGCCAGCAGGGGACAGGGTCCTTCCTACGAGCAGTACTTC.

V and J are TRBV3-1 (or the pseudogene TRBV3-2) and TRBJ2-1, with TRBD2 identical over 10 bases. The CDR3 is 15 amino acids. CDR1 is LGHDT, CDR2 YNNKEL, per germline (reference sequence). J lost 12 bases, V lost 1 base, and 9 bases had no gene match. The CDR3 spells CASSQGGSGGAGQFF. CDR3 nucleotides: TGTGCCAGCAGCCAAGGAGGAAGCGGGGGGGCAGGGCAGTTCTTC.